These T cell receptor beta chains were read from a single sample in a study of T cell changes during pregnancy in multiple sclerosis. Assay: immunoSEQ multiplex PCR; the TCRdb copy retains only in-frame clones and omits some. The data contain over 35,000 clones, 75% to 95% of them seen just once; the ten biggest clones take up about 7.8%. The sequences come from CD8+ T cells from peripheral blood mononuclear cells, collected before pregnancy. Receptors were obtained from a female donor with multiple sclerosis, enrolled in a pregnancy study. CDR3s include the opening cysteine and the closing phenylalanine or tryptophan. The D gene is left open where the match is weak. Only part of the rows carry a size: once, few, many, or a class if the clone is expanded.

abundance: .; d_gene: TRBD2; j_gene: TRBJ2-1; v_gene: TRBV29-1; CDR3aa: CSVEGDGLAENNEQFF; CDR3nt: TGCAGCGTTGAGGGGGACGGACTAGCGGAGAACAATGAGCAGTTCTTC
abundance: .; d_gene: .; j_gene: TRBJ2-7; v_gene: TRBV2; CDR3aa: CASSGLEGIGNYEQYF; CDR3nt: TGTGCCAGCAGTGGCCTGGAGGGAATTGGGAACTACGAGCAGTACTTC
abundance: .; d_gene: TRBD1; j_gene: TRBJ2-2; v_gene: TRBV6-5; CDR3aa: CASSIFGQGAGELFF; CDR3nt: TGTGCCAGCAGCATCTTCGGACAGGGTGCCGGGGAGCTGTTTTTT
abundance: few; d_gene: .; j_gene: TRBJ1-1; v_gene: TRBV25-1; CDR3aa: CASSEGRLSEAFF; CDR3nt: TGTGCCAGCAGTGAAGGCCGACTTTCTGAAGCTTTCTTT
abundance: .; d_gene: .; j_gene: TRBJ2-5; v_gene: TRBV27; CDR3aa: CASRGHGVTETQYF; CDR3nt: TGTGCCAGCAGGGGGCATGGAGTCACGGAGACCCAGTACTTC
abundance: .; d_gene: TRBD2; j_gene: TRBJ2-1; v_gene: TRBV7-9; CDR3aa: CASSSTTSDEAYNEQFF; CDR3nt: TGTGCCAGCAGCTCGACGACTAGCGATGAGGCCTACAATGAGCAGTTCTTC
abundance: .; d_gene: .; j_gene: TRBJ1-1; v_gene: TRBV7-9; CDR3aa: CASIGAGVEAFF; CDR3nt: TGTGCCAGTATCGGCGCAGGGGTTGAAGCTTTCTTT
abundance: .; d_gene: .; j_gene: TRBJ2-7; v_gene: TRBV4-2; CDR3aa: CASRPTERGGYEQYF; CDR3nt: TGTGCCAGCAGGCCGACGGAGAGGGGAGGATACGAGCAGTACTTC
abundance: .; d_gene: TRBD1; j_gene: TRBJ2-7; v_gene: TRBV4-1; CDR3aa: CASSLSGTGSYEQYF; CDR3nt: TGCGCCAGCAGCCTCTCCGGGACAGGGTCCTACGAGCAGTACTTC
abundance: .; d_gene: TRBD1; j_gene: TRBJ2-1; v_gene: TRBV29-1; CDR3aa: CSVQGGLYNEQFF; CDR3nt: TGCAGCGTTCAAGGGGGCCTATACAATGAGCAGTTCTTC
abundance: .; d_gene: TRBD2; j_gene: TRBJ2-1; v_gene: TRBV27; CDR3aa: CASSLSGTYNEQFF; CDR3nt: TGTGCCAGCAGTCTTAGCGGGACCTACAATGAGCAGTTCTTC
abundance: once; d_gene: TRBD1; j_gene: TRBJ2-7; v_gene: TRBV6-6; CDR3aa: CASSKSGTGPYEQYF; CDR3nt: TGTGCCAGCAGTAAAAGCGGGACAGGGCCCTACGAGCAGTACTTC
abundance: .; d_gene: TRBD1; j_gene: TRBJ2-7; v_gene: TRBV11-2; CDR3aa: CASSLRGRDTLDEQYF; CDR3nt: TGTGCCAGCAGCCTGAGGGGGCGAGATACCCTGGACGAGCAGTACTTC
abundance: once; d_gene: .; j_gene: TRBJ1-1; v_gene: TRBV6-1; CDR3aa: CASIKSGFGTEAFF; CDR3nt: TGTGCCAGCATCAAAAGCGGGTTCGGGACTGAAGCTTTCTTT
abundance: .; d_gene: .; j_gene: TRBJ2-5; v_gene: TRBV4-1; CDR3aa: CASSHRRGETQYF; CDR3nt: TGCGCCAGCAGCCACAGACGAGGGGAGACCCAGTACTTC
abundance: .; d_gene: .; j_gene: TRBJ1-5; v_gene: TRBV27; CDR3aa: CASSRVNQPQHF; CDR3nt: TGTGCCAGCAGTCGCGTTAATCAGCCCCAGCATTTT
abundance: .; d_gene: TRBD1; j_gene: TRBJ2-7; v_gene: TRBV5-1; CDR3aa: CASSLESGTDDEQYF; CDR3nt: TGCGCCAGCAGCTTGGAATCGGGGACAGACGACGAGCAGTACTTC
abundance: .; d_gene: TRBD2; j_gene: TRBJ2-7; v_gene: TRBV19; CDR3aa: CASGGGDEQYF; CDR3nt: TGTGCCAGCGGGGGAGGGGACGAGCAGTACTTC
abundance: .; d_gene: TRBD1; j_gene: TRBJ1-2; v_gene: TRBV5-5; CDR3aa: CASSLGTGAHYGYTF; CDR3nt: TGTGCCAGCAGCCTCGGGACAGGGGCCCACTATGGCTACACCTTC
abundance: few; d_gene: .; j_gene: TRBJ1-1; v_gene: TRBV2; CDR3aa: CASWGGVNTEAFF; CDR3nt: TGTGCCAGCTGGGGGGGGGTGAACACTGAAGCTTTCTTT
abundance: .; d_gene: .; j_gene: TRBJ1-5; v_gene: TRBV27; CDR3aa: CASSLMQAGNQPQHF; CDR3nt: TGTGCCAGCAGTTTAATGCAGGCGGGGAACCAGCCCCAGCATTTT
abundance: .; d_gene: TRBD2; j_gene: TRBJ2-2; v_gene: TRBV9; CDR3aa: CASSVSSGRAGELFF; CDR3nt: TGTGCCAGCAGCGTCTCTAGCGGGAGAGCAGGGGAGCTGTTTTTT
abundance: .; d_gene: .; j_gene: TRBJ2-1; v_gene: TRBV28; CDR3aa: CAIQTGTAGTYNEQFF; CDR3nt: TGTGCCATCCAGACCGGGACAGCAGGGACTTACAATGAGCAGTTCTTC
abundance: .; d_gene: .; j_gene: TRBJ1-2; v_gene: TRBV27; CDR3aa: CASSLDGGPYGYTF; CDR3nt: TGTGCCAGCAGTTTAGACGGGGGGCCCTATGGCTACACCTTC
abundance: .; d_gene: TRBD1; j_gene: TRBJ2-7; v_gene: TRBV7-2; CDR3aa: CASSSDRVRSYEQYF; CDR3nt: TGTGCCAGCAGCTCGGACAGGGTGAGGTCCTACGAGCAGTACTTC
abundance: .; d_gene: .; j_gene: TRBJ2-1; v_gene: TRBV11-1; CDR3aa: CASSHGGDNEQFF; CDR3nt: TGTGCCAGCAGCCACGGGGGAGACAATGAGCAGTTCTTC
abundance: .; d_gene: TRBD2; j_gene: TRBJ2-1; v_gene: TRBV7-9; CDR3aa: CASTGEGRSYNEQFF; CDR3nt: TGTGCCAGCACCGGGGAGGGCCGGAGTTACAATGAGCAGTTCTTC
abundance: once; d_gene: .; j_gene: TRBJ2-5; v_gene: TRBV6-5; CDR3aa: CASSYFRQAEETQYF; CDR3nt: TGTGCCAGCAGTTACTTCAGACAGGCCGAAGAGACCCAGTACTTC
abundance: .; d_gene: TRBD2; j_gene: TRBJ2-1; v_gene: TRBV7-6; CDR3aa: CASSGYRDHLAGVSYNEQFF; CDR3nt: TGTGCCAGCAGCGGATACAGGGACCACCTAGCGGGAGTCTCCTACAATGAGCAGTTCTTC
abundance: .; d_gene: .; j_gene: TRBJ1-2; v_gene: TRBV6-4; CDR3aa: CASSESDGHFDGYTF; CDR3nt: TGTGCCAGCAGTGAGTCGGACGGACACTTTGATGGCTACACCTTC
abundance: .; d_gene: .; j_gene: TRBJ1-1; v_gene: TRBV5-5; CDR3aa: CASLTPTDTEAFF; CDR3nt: TGTGCCAGTTTAACCCCAACGGACACTGAAGCTTTCTTT
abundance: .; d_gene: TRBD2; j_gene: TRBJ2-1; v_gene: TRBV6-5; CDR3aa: CASSYIAGGGDEQFF; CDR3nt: TGTGCCAGCAGTTACATTGCGGGAGGCGGGGATGAGCAGTTCTTC
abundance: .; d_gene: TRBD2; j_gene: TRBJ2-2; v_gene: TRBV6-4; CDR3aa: CASSATSGSAAGELFF; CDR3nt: TGTGCCAGCAGTGCAACTAGCGGGAGTGCTGCCGGGGAGCTGTTTTTT
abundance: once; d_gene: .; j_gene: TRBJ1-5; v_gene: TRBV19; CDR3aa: CASTQSRANLNQPQHF; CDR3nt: TGTGCCAGTACTCAGTCGCGGGCAAACTTAAATCAGCCCCAGCATTTT
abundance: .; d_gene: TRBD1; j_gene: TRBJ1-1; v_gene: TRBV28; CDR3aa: CASSLFGTGNTEAFF; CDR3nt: TGTGCCAGCAGTTTATTTGGGACAGGGAACACTGAAGCTTTCTTT
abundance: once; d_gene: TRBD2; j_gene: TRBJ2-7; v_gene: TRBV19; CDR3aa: CASSTRLAGASEQYF; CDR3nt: TGTGCCAGTAGTACCAGACTAGCGGGAGCCTCCGAGCAGTACTTC
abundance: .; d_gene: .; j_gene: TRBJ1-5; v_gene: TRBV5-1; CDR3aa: CASSLWQNQPQHF; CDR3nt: TGCGCCAGCAGCTTGTGGCAAAATCAGCCCCAGCATTTT
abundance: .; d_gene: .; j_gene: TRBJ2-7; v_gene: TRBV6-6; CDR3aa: CASSLSDLSYYEQYF; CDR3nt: TGTGCCAGCAGCCTTAGCGACCTTAGCTACTACGAGCAGTACTTC
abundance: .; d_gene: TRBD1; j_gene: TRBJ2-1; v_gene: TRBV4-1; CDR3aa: CASSQASEEGAAEFEQFF; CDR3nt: TGCGCCAGCAGCCAGGCCAGCGAAGAGGGGGCGGCTGAATTCGAGCAGTTCTTC
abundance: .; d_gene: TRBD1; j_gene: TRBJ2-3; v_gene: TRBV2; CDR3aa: CASSGTGVSFSTDTQYF; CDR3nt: TGTGCCAGCAGTGGGACAGGGGTGTCGTTTAGCACAGATACGCAGTATTTT
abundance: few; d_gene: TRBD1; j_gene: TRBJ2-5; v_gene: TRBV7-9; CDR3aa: CASVVPGQQETQYF; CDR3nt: TGTGCCAGCGTGGTACCGGGACAGCAAGAGACCCAGTACTTC
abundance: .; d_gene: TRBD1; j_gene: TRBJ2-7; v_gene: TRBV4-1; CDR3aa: CASSQGTGGTYEQYF; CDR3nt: TGCGCCAGCAGCCAAGGGACAGGGGGGACCTACGAGCAGTACTTC
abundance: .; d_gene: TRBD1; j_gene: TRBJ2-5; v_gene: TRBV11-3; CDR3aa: CASSSRDRGLETQYF; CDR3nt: TGTGCCAGCAGCTCCAGGGACAGGGGGCTGGAGACCCAGTACTTC
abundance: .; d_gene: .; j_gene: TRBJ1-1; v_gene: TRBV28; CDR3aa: CASSTPGFYTEAFF; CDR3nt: TGTGCCAGCAGTACCCCGGGGTTCTACACTGAAGCTTTCTTT
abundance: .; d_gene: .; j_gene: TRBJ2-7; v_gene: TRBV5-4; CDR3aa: CASSFADSQYEQYF; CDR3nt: TGTGCCAGCAGCTTCGCGGACTCCCAATACGAGCAGTACTTC
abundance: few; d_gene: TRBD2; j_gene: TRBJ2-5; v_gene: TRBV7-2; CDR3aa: CASSLFLAGETQYF; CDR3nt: TGTGCCAGCAGCTTATTCCTAGCGGGAGAGACCCAGTACTTC
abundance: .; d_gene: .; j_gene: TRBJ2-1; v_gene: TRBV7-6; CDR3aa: CASSASKRNEQFF; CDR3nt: TGTGCCAGCAGCGCCTCTAAGCGGAATGAGCAGTTCTTC
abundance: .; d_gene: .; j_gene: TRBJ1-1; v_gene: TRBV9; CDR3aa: CASSVGGVLNTEAFF; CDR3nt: TGTGCCAGCAGCGTAGGGGGGGTTTTGAACACTGAAGCTTTCTTT
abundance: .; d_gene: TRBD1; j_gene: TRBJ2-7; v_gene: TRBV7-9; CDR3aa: CASSPDRAAGYF; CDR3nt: TGTGCCAGCAGCCCTGACAGGGCTGCCGGGTACTTC
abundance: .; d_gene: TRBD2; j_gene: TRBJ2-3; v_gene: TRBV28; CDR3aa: CASSQLAATLTDTQYF; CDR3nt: TGTGCCAGCAGCCAACTAGCGGCCACATTAACAGATACGCAGTATTTT
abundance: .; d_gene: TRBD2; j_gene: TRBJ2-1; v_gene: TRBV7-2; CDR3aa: CASRGSSGSYNEQFF; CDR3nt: TGTGCCAGCAGAGGATCTAGCGGGAGTTACAATGAGCAGTTCTTC
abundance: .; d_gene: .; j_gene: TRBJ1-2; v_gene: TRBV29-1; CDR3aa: CSVVGSSYGYTF; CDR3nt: TGCAGCGTTGTGGGCAGCTCCTATGGCTACACCTTC
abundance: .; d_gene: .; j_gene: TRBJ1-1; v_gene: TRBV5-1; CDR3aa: CASSSTGAAEAFF; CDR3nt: TGCGCCAGCAGCTCGACAGGTGCAGCTGAAGCTTTCTTT
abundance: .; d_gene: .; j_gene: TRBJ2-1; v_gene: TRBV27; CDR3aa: CASSYSHEQFF; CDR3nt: TGTGCCAGCAGTTACAGCCATGAGCAGTTCTTC
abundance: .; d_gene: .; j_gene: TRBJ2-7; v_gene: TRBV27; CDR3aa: CASSLEADYEQYF; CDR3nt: TGTGCCAGCAGTTTAGAGGCAGACTACGAGCAGTACTTC
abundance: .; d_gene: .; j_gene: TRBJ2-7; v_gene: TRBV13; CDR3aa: CASSLSAGPSYEQYF; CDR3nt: TGTGCCAGCAGCTTATCGGCGGGTCCCTCCTACGAGCAGTACTTC
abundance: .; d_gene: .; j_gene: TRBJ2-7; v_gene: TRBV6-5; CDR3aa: CASSYLQADYEQYF; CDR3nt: TGTGCCAGCAGTTACTTACAGGCGGATTACGAGCAGTACTTC
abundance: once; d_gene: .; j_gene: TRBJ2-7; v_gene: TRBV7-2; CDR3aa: CASSSPLGEYEQYF; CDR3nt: TGTGCCAGCAGCTCCCCCCTAGGAGAGTACGAGCAGTACTTC
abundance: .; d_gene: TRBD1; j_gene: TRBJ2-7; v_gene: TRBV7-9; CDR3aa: CASRPGTGVEQYF; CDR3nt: TGTGCCAGCAGACCCGGGACAGGGGTGGAGCAGTACTTC
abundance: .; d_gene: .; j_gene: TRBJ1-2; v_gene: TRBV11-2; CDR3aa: CASSLDFFGVEGYTF; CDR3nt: TGTGCCAGCAGCTTAGATTTTTTCGGGGTGGAGGGCTACACCTTC